This T cell receptor (beta chain) was recorded in a study of blood T cell repertoires in COVID-19. Background on the study: PBMCs, B-cell-depleted T cells, or T cells were the source of the cDNA or gDNA that made up the material.

CDR1 is MRHNA, CDR2 SNTAGT, per germline. Germline trimming cut 2 bases from V and 2 bases from J; bases unmatched to any gene: 16. CDR3 length: 20 amino acids. Source study methods: The authors estimated nucleated cell counts from reference gene primer amplification. The repertoire was sequenced with immunoSEQ multiplex PCR; TCRdb's copy has only in-frame clones and lacks some. That table supplies the V and J calls and clone size; D and trimming were determined from the DNA. Of 100,000 to 150,000 clones in the sample, 88% were seen once. J is TRBJ1-5 and V is TRBV6-4; 9 nucleotides agree with TRBD1. Sample: peripheral blood. This TCR was sampled from a middle-aged man with acute or convalescent COVID-19. In nucleotides, the CDR3 is TGTGCCAGCAGTGACGAACCGACAGGGGGACCCACGGACGGCAATCAGCCCCAGCATTTT. Residues: CASSDEPTGGPTDGNQPQHF.